The 32 T cell receptor beta chains below come from one sample, sequenced in a study of regulatory T cells in long-lasting Graves disease. For TCR beta, libraries came from iRepertoire HTBI primers and Arm-PCR of CDR3 regions. From the multiplex PCR reads, TCRdb called clonotypes with MiXCR, one entry per CDR3 protein. Here the sample spans 400,000 to 500,000 distinct CDR3 sequences, approximately 15% being singletons. Time point: newly diagnosed GD, antithyroid drugs for less than 3 months. The TCR library was made from RNA extracted from PBMCs. These data were also reused for a study on T cells in Graves' hyperthyroidism and ophthalmopathy.

The source was peripheral blood mononuclear cells (PBMCs), collected at new diagnosis, from a patient treated with antithyroid drugs. The receptors derive from a woman aged 40 to 50 with Graves disease.

This clonotype occurred a few times. The rearrangement links TRBV2 to TRBJ2-1, with D maybe TRBD1 (6 bases). From germline, CDR1 is SNHLY and CDR2 FYNNEI. Trimming removed 4 bases from V and 8 bases from J, with 18 bases in between. This CDR3 contains 15 residues. The CDR3 spells CASSVQGSNFDEQFF. The CDR3, as DNA: TGTGCCAGCAGTGTGCAGGGGAGTAATTTCGATGAGCAGTTCTTC.

The chain has TRBV20-1 and TRBJ2-1; D might be TRBD2 (5 bases). The CDR3 has 15 residues. CDR1 and CDR2 (germline): DFQATT, SNEGSKA (reference sequence). V gave up 0 bases and J gave up 9 bases, with 18 bases separating them. Here the CDR3 DNA reads TGCAGTGCTAGAGACCGGACTGGTGCCCACCCTGAGCAGTTCTTC. This gives the protein CSARDRTGAHPEQFF.

This clonotype was seen many times. V is TRBV28 and J is TRBJ2-1; 14 bases agree with TRBD2. The CDR3 is 16 residues long. Germline V gene lookup returns CDR1 MDHEN and CDR2 SYDVKM. Unmatched junction bases numbered 5, after V lost 6 bases and J lost 4 bases. The CDR3 nucleotides read TGTGCCAGCAGGACTAGCGGGAGGGCCTTATACAATGAGCAGTTCTTC. Protein product: CASRTSGRALYNEQFF.

The V and J genes are TRBV6-1 and TRBJ1-5, with a possible D match to TRBD1 (6 bases). V was clipped by 5 bases and J by 3 bases, with 20 bases between them. Per germline, CDR1 MNHNS and CDR2 SASEGT. The CDR3 runs to 17 residues. CDR3 DNA sequence: TGTGCCAGCAGTCCACACGGACGACAGGACCTCAATCAGCCCCAGCATTTT. Amino acid sequence: CASSPHGRQDLNQPQHF.

A note on this clonotype: Since a much larger clone is just one base distant, this may be a read error. The chain is built from TRBV19 and TRBJ1-5; TRBD1 is a possible D gene (6 bases). Germline V gene lookup returns CDR1 LNHDA and CDR2 SQIVND (reference sequence). V lost 8 bases, J lost 4 bases, and 15 bases lay in between. The CDR3 spans 14 residues. The DNA for the CDR3 is TGTGCCAGTGGGGGCCAGGGATGGAATCAGCCCCAGCATTTT. It is translated as CASGGQGWNQPQHF. The whole variable domain, remainder taken from reference TRBV19 and TRBJ1-5, is DGGITQSPKYLFRKEGQNVTLSCEQNLNHDAMYWYRQDPGQGLRLIYYSQIVNDFQKGDIAEGYSVSREKKESFPLTVTSAQKNPTAFYLCASGGQGWNQPQHFGDGTRLSIL.

Concerning this clonotype itself: A much larger clone lies a single base off, so this may be a read error. The rearrangement uses TRBV27 and TRBJ2-7, with unresolved D. The CDR3 is 17 residues long. Germline V gives CDR1 MNHEY, CDR2 SMNVEV (reference sequence). The V end was cut by 0 bases, the J end by 0 bases, with 15 bases between. Here the CDR3 reads CASSLSGDGPGSYEQYF. The CDR3 bases are TGTGCCAGCAGTTTATCGGGTGACGGGCCCGGCTCCTACGAGCAGTACTTC.

This clonotype was picked up a small number of times. An end of the junction differs from the germline gene, which may be a read error. The chain links TRBV7-2 to TRBJ2-7, with 9 bases matching TRBD1. The CDR3 loop spans 15 amino acids. In germline, CDR1 is SGHTA, CDR2 FQGNSA. The CDR3 protein is CASSVARDRVHEQYF. DNA of the CDR3: TGTGCCAGCAGCGTAGCCCGGGACAGGGTCCACGAGCAGTACTTC.

V gene TRBV7-2 combines with J gene TRBJ1-2; D is undetermined. The germline gives CDR1 SGHTA, CDR2 FQGNSA. The CDR3 spans 15 residues. Trimming pared 5 bases from V and 3 bases from J, leaving 16 bases between. CDR3 sequence: CASSLREPSYYGYTF. CDR3 DNA sequence: TGTGCCAGCAGCCTTCGGGAACCTTCTTACTATGGCTACACCTTC.

This clonotype was picked up many times. The chain joins TRBV29-1 to TRBJ2-5; D perhaps matches TRBD2 (6 bases). The CDR3 totals 13 residues. V lost 1 base and J lost 4, with 10 bases in between. Germline-derived CDR1 and CDR2 are SQVTM and ANQGSEA. The CDR3 loop is CSVEGETRETQYF. For the CDR3, the DNA is TGCAGCGTTGAAGGCGAGACTAGAGAGACCCAGTACTTC.

This clonotype was detected many times. The chain carries TRBV20-1 and TRBJ2-3, with 10 bases that match TRBD1. Per germline, CDR1 DFQATT and CDR2 SNEGSKA (reference sequence). With 1 base clipped from V and 2 bases from J, the junction kept 6 bases outside the gene matches. The CDR3 consists of 16 residues. The CDR3 region has the DNA TGCAGTGCTAGAGTCCCGGGACAGGGGAACACAGATACGCAGTATTTT. Its protein is CSARVPGQGNTDTQYF.

This clonotype has just a few counts. This chain links TRBV18 with TRBJ2-6; 7 nucleotides line up with TRBD1. V shed 3 bases, J shed 1 base, and the junction held 9 bases outside the gene matches. Germline V CDR1 and CDR2: KGHSH, LQKENI. This CDR3 spans 18 amino acids. CDR3 in amino acids: CASSPPRGQASGANVLTF. For the CDR3, the DNA is TGTGCCAGCTCACCCCCGAGGGGGCAGGCATCTGGGGCCAACGTCCTGACTTTC.

The rearrangement joins TRBV5-8 to TRBJ2-1, with 13 nucleotides matching TRBD2. The J call could be wrong; TRBJ2-5 is a better fit for the DNA end. This CDR3 region has 15 residues. Germline V CDR1 and CDR2: SGHTS, YDEGEE. The CDR3 region has the DNA TGTGCCAGCAGCTTGGACGGGACTAGCGGGAATGCCCAGTACTTC. Translating gives CASSLDGTSGNAQYF.

This clonotype showed up many times. The chain joins TRBV12-3 or TRBV12-4 to TRBJ2-7, with a tentative D call TRBD2 (6 bases). This CDR3 comprises 14 residues. V was shortened by 7 bases and J by 0 bases, with 13 bases between the two germline ends. The CDR3: CASTPRESSYEQYF. DNA of the CDR3: TGTGCCAGCACCCCTCGGGAGAGCTCCTACGAGCAGTACTTC.

This chain connects TRBV4-2 to TRBJ1-4, with a possible D match to TRBD1 (6 bases). The length of the CDR3 is 14 residues. Germline CDR1 is LGHNA and CDR2 is YNFKEQ. Trimming removed 0 bases at V and 12 bases at J, with 14 bases between. CDR3 amino acids: CASSQDRGTRQLFF. The CDR3 DNA reads as TGTGCCAGCAGCCAAGACAGGGGCACCCGGCAACTGTTTTTT.

The V gene is TRBV5-8, the J gene TRBJ2-3; no clear D. CDR3 length: 16 residues. Trimming removed 2 bases from V and 0 bases from J, with 13 bases in between. Germline CDR1 SGHTS, CDR2 YDEGEE. The CDR3 DNA is TGTGCCAGCAGCTTAGTCCCCCAACCGAGCACAGATACGCAGTATTTT. Translation: CASSLVPQPSTDTQYF.

This clonotype was seen ten or more times. The chain employs TRBV30 and TRBJ1-2; TRBD1 is a possible D gene (5 bases). The V end lost 1 base, the J end lost 6 bases, and 12 bases lay between the germline ends. The CDR3 loop spans 13 amino acids. CDR1 GTSNPN and CDR2 SVGIG come from the germline V gene (reference sequence). For the CDR3, the DNA is TGTGCCTGGAGTGAACGACAGTGGGATGGCTACACCTTC. This sequence encodes CAWSERQWDGYTF.

This clonotype was recorded many times. The chain employs TRBV15 and TRBJ1-1; the D gene is possibly TRBD1 (6 bases). This CDR3 is built from 15 residues. Between the trimmed V and J ends, which lost 0 bases and 2 bases, there was a span of 10 bases. Germline assignment: CDR1 LNHNV and CDR2 YYDKDF (reference sequence). In nucleotides, the CDR3 is TGTGCCACCAGCAGAGATCGGGGGGCCAACACTGAAGCTTTCTTT. Protein sequence: CATSRDRGANTEAFF.

The V gene is TRBV28, the J gene TRBJ2-7, with 11 bases aligning to TRBD2. The junction had 16 bases not matched to a gene; V was cut back by 3 bases and J by 0 bases. This CDR3 contains 20 residues. Per germline, CDR1 MDHEN and CDR2 SYDVKM. The DNA for the CDR3 is TGTGCCAGCAGTTTGCTAACTACCGGGACTAGCGGTTATAGCTCCTACGAGCAGTACTTC. It translates to CASSLLTTGTSGYSSYEQYF.

In its sample, this clonotype was seen many times. J is TRBJ2-2 and V is TRBV11-1; D is possibly TRBD1 (6 bases). The ends were cut back, 5 bases at V and 2 bases at J, with 15 bases in the middle. This CDR3 region has 16 residues. Per germline, CDR1 SGHAT and CDR2 FQDESV (reference sequence). The CDR3 DNA follows: TGTGCCAGCAGCCCCCGGGACAAGATAAACACCGGGGAGCTGTTTTTT. This translates into CASSPRDKINTGELFF.

The sample holds a few counts of this clonotype. The rearrangement links TRBV4-1 to TRBJ2-7; 9 bases line up with TRBD1. The V segment lost 1 base and the J segment 2 bases; nucleotides outside the gene matches: 6. Germline V CDR1 and CDR2: MGHRA, YSYEKL. The CDR3 totals 16 residues. This CDR3 is CASSQAPGQGPYEQYF. The CDR3 DNA is TGCGCCAGCAGCCAAGCTCCGGGACAGGGTCCCTACGAGCAGTACTTC.

V usage is TRBV2 and J usage is TRBJ2-5, with 14 bases matching TRBD2. This CDR3 is 15 amino acids long. Germline V lookup: CDR1 SNHLY, CDR2 FYNNEI. Trimming at V came to 6 bases and at J to 5 bases, leaving 5 bases not matched to a gene. The CDR3 here is CASRGTSGSFETQYF. The CDR3 coding sequence is TGTGCCAGCAGGGGGACTAGCGGGAGCTTTGAGACCCAGTACTTC.

This clonotype was counted ten times or more. V is TRBV2 and J is TRBJ1-1, with D possibly being TRBD1 (6 bases). The CDR3 extends over 12 amino acids. From germline, CDR1 is SNHLY and CDR2 FYNNEI. Between the trimmed V and J ends, which lost 8 bases and 5 bases, there was a span of 12 bases. The CDR3, as DNA: TGTGCCAGCTTTAGGGGGGGGACTGAAGCTTTCTTT. This encodes CASFRGGTEAFF.

Concerning this clonotype itself: An end of the junction does not agree with germline; a read error may underlie this. The V call is TRBV5-6, the J call TRBJ2-1, with 9 nucleotides matching TRBD2. The germline CDR1 and CDR2 sequences are SGHDT and YYEEEE. The CDR3 is 14 residues long. The CDR3 DNA reads TGTGCCAGCAGCCGGGGACTAGCTGGCAATGGGCAGTTCTTC. This translates into CASSRGLAGNGQFF.

This clonotype was counted many times. The V gene is TRBV11-2, the J gene TRBJ1-1; the D gene is possibly TRBD1 (6 bases). The germline gives CDR1 SGHAT, CDR2 FQNNGV. The CDR3 runs to 16 residues. Trimming shortened V by 5 bases and J by 1 base, and 17 bases separated the two germline ends. The CDR3 spells CASSAPQGSPNTEAFF. CDR3 nucleotide sequence: TGTGCCAGCAGCGCCCCACAGGGCTCTCCGAACACTGAAGCTTTCTTT.

The sample holds many counts of this clonotype. This sequence joins TRBV11-3 and TRBJ1-4; D call uncertain. The CDR3 loop spans 14 amino acids. The germline gives CDR1 SGHNT, CDR2 YENEEA. V was shortened by 5 bases and J by 5 bases, with 12 bases between the two germline ends. CDR3 nucleotide sequence: TGTGCCAGCAGCCGAGGGCGGAACAATGAAAAACTGTTTTTT. This translates into CASSRGRNNEKLFF.

At least ten counts were recorded for this clonotype. The chain has TRBV29-1 and TRBJ1-1; D unclear. The germline gives CDR1 SQVTM, CDR2 ANQGSEA. The length of the CDR3 is 13 residues. Trimming cost V 3 bases and J 6 bases, with 14 bases left between them. The CDR3, as DNA: TGCAGCGTTGACTCTGCCCGGGCATCTGAAGCTTTCTTT. It translates to CSVDSARASEAFF.

Ten or more counts support this clonotype. The genes are TRBV28 and TRBJ1-5; D ambiguous. The V end lost 6 bases, the J end lost 1 base, and 13 bases lay between the germline ends. CDR3 size: 15 residues. The germline gives CDR1 MDHEN, CDR2 SYDVKM. The CDR3 reads CASSTHPGSNQPQHF. CDR3 sequence (DNA): TGTGCCAGCAGCACTCATCCGGGAAGCAATCAGCCCCAGCATTTT. The complete variable domain, with remaining parts taken from reference TRBV28 and TRBJ1-5, reads DVKVTQSSRYLVKRTGEKVFLECVQDMDHENMFWYRQDPGLGLRLIYFSYDVKMKEKGDIPEGYSVSREKKERFSLILESASTNQTSMYLCASSTHPGSNQPQHFGDGTRLSIL.

This chain connects TRBV3-1 to TRBJ2-7, with 7 bases fitting TRBD2. The V and J ends lost 4 bases and 3 bases, in that order; junction bases with no gene match: 6. The germline CDR1 and CDR2 sequences are LGHDT and YNNKEL (reference sequence). CDR3 length equals 14 residues. CDR3 DNA sequence: TGTGCCAGCAGCCTTGCGGGAGAGGTCTACGAGCAGTACTTC. Its translation is CASSLAGEVYEQYF.

This clonotype has more than one count but fewer than ten. V is TRBV6-2 or TRBV6-3 and J is TRBJ2-5, with 8 bases identical to TRBD2. CDR1 and CDR2 from the germline V gene are MNHEY and SVGEGT. The CDR3 runs 15 residues. V lost 5 bases, J lost 3 bases, and 8 bases stayed unmatched. CDR3 residues: CASSRGGRIEETQYF. The CDR3 DNA reads TGTGCCAGCAGTCGGGGCGGGAGGATCGAAGAGACCCAGTACTTC.

This clonotype showed up many times. The chain carries TRBV28 and TRBJ2-5, with 9 bases aligning to TRBD2. The CDR3 length is 15 residues. The V and J ends lost 6 bases and 5 bases, in that order; junction bases with no gene match: 10. Germline CDR1 MDHEN, CDR2 SYDVKM. The CDR3 sequence is CASSIRGLALETQYF. CDR3 sequence (DNA): TGTGCCAGCAGCATACGAGGACTAGCGCTGGAGACCCAGTACTTC.

This clonotype was counted many times. The chain links TRBV5-1 to TRBJ1-2, with 7 bases that match TRBD1. CDR1 and CDR2 from the germline V gene are SGHRS and YFSETQ. CDR3 length: 17 amino acids. V lost 4 bases, J lost 8 bases, and 20 bases stayed unmatched. CDR3 nucleotides: TGCGCCAGCAGCCAGTCGCCCAGCGTCGGGACAGAAGGCGGCTACACCTTC. It translates to CASSQSPSVGTEGGYTF.

This chain connects TRBV6-5 to TRBJ2-3, with D maybe TRBD2 (6 bases). CDR1 and CDR2 from the germline V gene are MNHEY and SVGAGI. This CDR3 is built from 16 residues. Trimming took 0 bases from V and 4 from J, leaving 14 bases between them. CDR3 in DNA: TGTGCCAGCAGTTACTCGCTACGGGAGTCCCCAGATACGCAGTATTTT. Translated, it gives CASSYSLRESPDTQYF.